The 32 T cell receptor beta chains given below trace back to one sample, sequenced in a study of blood T cell repertoires in COVID-19. Data came from immunoSEQ multiplex PCR; TCRdb stores just in-frame clones and leaves some out. The repertoire holds over 150,000 clones, with about 83% as singletons. The sequenced sample was peripheral blood. The receptors here all came from a man in his sixties with acute or convalescent COVID-19.

The J gene is TRBJ2-4, the V gene TRBV5-8; the D gene is possibly TRBD2 (6 bases). V was pared by 4 bases and J by 6 bases, with 20 bases between. Per the germline V gene, CDR1 is SGHTS and CDR2 is YDEGEE. This CDR3 is built from 16 residues. The chain's CDR3 is CASSPIADARTNIQYF. CDR3 coding DNA: TGTGCCAGCAGCCCCATAGCGGATGCTAGGACAAACATTCAGTACTTC.

This clone was found a few times. CDR3 amino acids: CASRQAERGNQPQHF. DNA for the CDR3: TGTGCCTCCAGGCAAGCTGAGAGGGGGAATCAGCCCCAGCATTTT. The rearrangement joins TRBV11-1 to TRBJ1-5, with D possibly being TRBD1 (6 bases). There are 15 residues in the CDR3. Germline V gene sequence: CDR1 SGHAT, CDR2 FQDESV (reference sequence). Trimming pared 11 bases from V and 4 bases from J, leaving 21 bases between. The full variable domain, with the rest looked up from reference TRBV11-1 and TRBJ1-5, is EAEVAQSPRYKITEKSQAVAFWCDPISGHATLYWYRQILGQGPELLVQFQDESVVDDSQLPKDRFSAERLKGVDSTLKIQPAELGDSAMYLCASRQAERGNQPQHFGDGTRLSIL.

This clone has a handful of counts. This chain joins TRBV5-6 and TRBJ2-1; D remains ambiguous. This CDR3 comprises 15 residues. Germline V gives CDR1 SGHDT, CDR2 YYEEEE. Trimming took 5 bases from V and 4 from J, leaving 16 bases between them. DNA for the CDR3: TGTGCCAGCAGGACCTGGAATCAGGCGTACAATGAGCAGTTCTTC. Residues: CASRTWNQAYNEQFF.

This chain joins TRBV4-2 and TRBJ2-7; TRBD2 aligns across 11 bases. The V gene end was trimmed by 0 bases and the J gene end by 4 bases; junction bases not matched to a gene: 11. The germline CDR1 and CDR2 sequences are LGHNA and YNFKEQ. The length of the CDR3 is 18 residues. The DNA of the CDR3 is TGTGCCAGCAGCCAAGATTTGCCCACTAGCGGGGGAGCTTACGAGCAGTACTTC. It specifies CASSQDLPTSGGAYEQYF.

The gene calls are TRBV18 and TRBJ1-1; no clear D gene. The V and J ends lost 4 bases and 1 base respectively, with 13 bases between them. From germline, CDR1 is KGHSH and CDR2 LQKENI. The CDR3 covers 15 residues. This CDR3 is CASSRYTYPNTEAFF. As DNA, the CDR3 is TGTGCCAGCTCACGATATACCTATCCGAACACTGAAGCTTTCTTT.

This clone was seen only once. This rearrangement joins TRBV6-5 to TRBJ1-5, with 7 bases matching TRBD1. This CDR3 comprises 15 residues. V trimming: 2 bases; J trimming: 1 base; junction bases outside the gene matches: 2. CDR1 MNHEY and CDR2 SVGAGI come from the germline V gene. In DNA form, the CDR3 reads TGTGCCAGCAGTTACAAACAGGGGAGCAATCAGCCCCAGCATTTT. It yields the protein CASSYKQGSNQPQHF.

The genes are TRBV4-1 and TRBJ2-1; TRBD2 agrees at 13 bases. The CDR3 contains 17 residues. Looked up from germline, CDR1 is MGHRA and CDR2 is YSYEKL. J gave up 6 bases and V 0 bases, and 5 bases lay outside the gene matches. The CDR3 DNA follows: TGCGCCAGCAGCCAAGATATGGGACTAGCGGGATTCAATGAGCAGTTCTTC. This translates into CASSQDMGLAGFNEQFF.

This clone came up a few times. This chain links TRBV3-1 (or the pseudogene TRBV3-2) with TRBJ2-2, with D possibly being TRBD2 (5 bases). This CDR3 region has 14 residues. Germline CDR1 is LGHDT and CDR2 is YNNKEL (reference sequence). V lost 0 bases to trimming and J lost 7 bases, with 9 bases between them. CDR3 coding DNA: TGTGCCAGCAGCCAAGATCAAGGAGGCGGGGAGCTGTTTTTT. Amino acid sequence: CASSQDQGGGELFF.

The rearrangement uses TRBV18 and TRBJ1-2; no reliable D call. The CDR3 consists of 13 residues. Trimming stripped 6 bases from V and 8 bases from J, with 16 bases between. CDR1 and CDR2 (germline): KGHSH, LQKENI. The CDR3 nucleotides are TGTGCCAGCTCTGCCTTCCCAGGTTGGGGCTACACCTTC. It specifies CASSAFPGWGYTF.

This sequence joins TRBV5-1 and TRBJ1-6, with 8 bases matching TRBD1. V shed 4 bases and J 8 bases; nucleotides not matched to a gene: 8. This CDR3 has 15 amino acids. Germline-derived CDR1 and CDR2 are SGHRS and YFSETQ. As DNA, the CDR3 is TGCGCCAGCAGCCCAAGGACAGGGATCGATTCACCCCTCCACTTT. This sequence encodes CASSPRTGIDSPLHF. The complete variable domain, with remaining parts taken from reference TRBV5-1 and TRBJ1-6, reads KAGVTQTPRYLIKTRGQQVTLSCSPISGHRSVSWYQQTPGQGLQFLFEYFSETQRNKGNFPGRFSGRQFSNSRSEMNVSTLELGDSALYLCASSPRTGIDSPLHFGNGTRLTVT.

The rearrangement links TRBV24-1 to TRBJ1-2; TRBD1 matches 7 bases. CDR3 length: 16 residues. With V trimmed by 2 bases and J by 4 bases, 9 bases remained unmatched. Germline V gene sequence: CDR1 KGHDR, CDR2 SFDVKD. The CDR3 DNA follows: TGTGCCACCAGTGATTCTAAATCATCAGGGGGCTATGGCTACACCTTC. It specifies CATSDSKSSGGYGYTF.

This clone was seen more than once but under ten times. V and J are TRBV6-5 and TRBJ2-3; 8 bases map to TRBD2. CDR1 and CDR2 from the germline V gene are MNHEY and SVGAGI. V dropped 7 bases and J dropped 2; count of bases not matched to a gene: 8. This CDR3 comprises 15 residues. CDR3 residues: CASTTSERVTDTQYF. CDR3 coding DNA: TGTGCCAGCACGACTAGCGAGAGGGTCACAGATACGCAGTATTTT.

This clone has just a few counts. The V and J genes are TRBV7-2 and TRBJ2-3; a possible D gene is TRBD1 (6 bases). Germline-derived CDR1 and CDR2 are SGHTA and FQGNSA. The CDR3 contains 14 residues. The V and J ends lost 1 base and 3 bases respectively, with 8 bases between them. This CDR3 reads CASSLGQGTDTQYF. The CDR3 coding sequence is TGTGCCAGCAGCTTAGGTCAGGGGACAGATACGCAGTATTTT. Filled out from reference TRBV7-2 and TRBJ2-3, the complete variable domain reads GAGVSQSPSNKVTEKGKDVELRCDPISGHTALYWYRQSLGQGLEFLIYFQGNSAPDKSGLPSDRFSAERTGGSVSTLTIQRTQQEDSAVYLCASSLGQGTDTQYFGPGTRLTVL.

A single count supports this clone. The genes are TRBV5-1 and TRBJ2-3; TRBD2 matches 11 bases. With V trimmed by 0 bases and J by 7 bases, 7 bases remained unmatched. The CDR3 covers 16 residues. Looked up from germline, CDR1 is SGHRS and CDR2 is YFSETQ. The CDR3 DNA reads TGCGCCAGCAGCTTGGACGTAGCGGGGGGGTCCAATACGCAGTATTTT. Translated: CASSLDVAGGSNTQYF.

The rearrangement links TRBV25-1 to TRBJ1-2; 7 positions match TRBD1. There are 15 residues in the CDR3. After removal of 0 bases from V and 4 bases from J, the junction contained 5 bases not matched to a gene. CDR1 is MGHDK and CDR2 is SYGVNS in the germline V gene. CDR3 sequence (DNA): TGTGCCAGCAGTGAATATAGGGGGCAACGCTATGGCTACACCTTC. Translating gives CASSEYRGQRYGYTF.

This sequence joins TRBV7-8 and TRBJ2-1, with D tentatively TRBD1 (6 bases). The CDR3 runs 16 residues. Germline CDR1 reads SGHVS; CDR2 reads FQNEAQ. V lost 1 base to trimming and J lost 4 bases, with 14 bases between them. CDR3 sequence: CASSLVAGESYNEQFF. In nucleotides, the CDR3 is TGTGCCAGCAGCTTAGTAGCAGGGGAATCATACAATGAGCAGTTCTTC.

The chain employs TRBV5-5 and TRBJ1-1; TRBD1 matches at 7 bases. Germline V gene lookup returns CDR1 SGHKS and CDR2 YYEKEE (reference sequence). The J segment lost 3 bases and the V segment lost 1 base, leaving 3 bases of the junction unmatched. The CDR3 covers 14 residues. Here the CDR3 DNA reads TGTGCCAGCAGCTTGACAGGGGTAGACACTGAAGCTTTCTTT. Translation gives CASSLTGVDTEAFF.

This clone was seen once. The genes are TRBV20-1 and TRBJ2-1; D is perhaps TRBD1 (7 bases). V dropped 5 bases and J dropped 14 bases, with 16 bases sitting between them. This CDR3 region has 11 residues. Germline lookup yields CDR1 DFQATT and CDR2 SNEGSKA (reference sequence). The CDR3 sequence: CSAPQGRGEFF. The CDR3 coding sequence is TGCAGTGCTCCCCAGGGCAGGGGGGAGTTCTTC.

Worth noting for this clone: Additional DNA sequences in this sample encode the identical CDR3. The rearrangement uses TRBV9 and TRBJ1-1, with D uncertain. Germline V gene data show CDR1 as SGDLS and CDR2 as YYNGEE. V lost 0 bases, J lost 4 bases, and 10 bases lay in between. The CDR3 is 14 amino acids. As DNA, the CDR3 is TGTGCCAGCAGCGTAGGAGGTGGAGGCACTGAAGCTTTCTTT. It yields the protein CASSVGGGGTEAFF.

The chain carries TRBV5-4 and TRBJ2-3, with TRBD1 as a possible D gene (5 bases). Germline CDR1 SGHNT, CDR2 YYREEE (reference sequence). The CDR3 is made up of 15 amino acids. V lost 4 bases, J lost 1 base, and 13 bases lay in between. CDR3 bases: TGTGCCAGCAGCCTCAGGGCCGGGCGCACAGATACGCAGTATTTT. This gives the protein CASSLRAGRTDTQYF.

This clone was found a few times. CDR3 sequence: CASSQKQGRPQDEQYF. The CDR3 DNA reads TGTGCCAGCAGCCAAAAACAGGGTAGGCCCCAGGACGAGCAGTACTTC. The rearrangement links TRBV3-1 (or the pseudogene TRBV3-2) to TRBJ2-7; the D gene is possibly TRBD1 (6 bases). The CDR3 spans 16 residues. The germline CDR1 and CDR2 sequences are LGHDT and YNNKEL (reference sequence). The V end was cut by 2 bases, the J end by 5 bases, with 19 bases between.

The J gene is TRBJ1-2, the V gene TRBV6-5; D might be TRBD1 (5 bases). Germline V lookup: CDR1 MNHEY, CDR2 SVGAGI. The CDR3 length is 13 residues. V lost 1 base and J 6 bases, leaving 9 bases between the germline ends. This CDR3 is CASSYFSGNGYTF. The DNA for the CDR3 is TGTGCCAGCAGTTACTTTTCAGGGAATGGCTACACCTTC.

This chain joins TRBV25-1 and TRBJ1-1, with unresolved D. This CDR3 has 14 residues. Germline CDR1 is MGHDK and CDR2 is SYGVNS. V was shortened by 2 bases and J by 2 bases, with 9 bases between the two germline ends. CDR3 residues: CASSESDGNTEAFF. The CDR3 nucleotides are TGTGCCAGCAGTGAAAGCGACGGAAACACTGAAGCTTTCTTT.

J is TRBJ1-6 and V is TRBV5-1, with D maybe TRBD1 (5 bases). Germline V lookup: CDR1 SGHRS, CDR2 YFSETQ. This CDR3 has 14 amino acids. With 1 base removed from V and 8 bases from J, the gap between germline ends came to 10 bases. DNA of the CDR3: TGCGCCAGCAGCTTGCAGGGATCGGATTCACCCCTCCACTTT. This translates into CASSLQGSDSPLHF. Based on the CDR3 plus reference TRBV5-1 and TRBJ1-6, the full variable domain is KAGVTQTPRYLIKTRGQQVTLSCSPISGHRSVSWYQQTPGQGLQFLFEYFSETQRNKGNFPGRFSGRQFSNSRSEMNVSTLELGDSALYLCASSLQGSDSPLHFGNGTRLTVT.

This chain links TRBV2 with TRBJ2-3; possible D gene TRBD1, 7 bases. The CDR3 is 15 amino acids. V was pared by 7 bases and J by 1 base, with 15 bases between. Germline loops: CDR1 SNHLY, CDR2 FYNNEI. CDR3 coding DNA: TGTGCCAGCACCTTCCAGGGGGGCGGCACAGATACGCAGTATTTT. Its protein product is CASTFQGGGTDTQYF. Supplemented by reference TRBV2 and TRBJ2-3, the full variable domain reads EPEVTQTPSHQVTQMGQEVILRCVPISNHLYFYWYRQILGQKVEFLVSFYNNEISEKSEIFDDQFSVERPDGSNFTLKIRSTKLEDSAMYFCASTFQGGGTDTQYFGPGTRLTVL.

In the case of this clone: One end of the junction fails to match germline, which may point to a read error. V usage is TRBV5-1 and J usage is TRBJ2-1, with TRBD2 matching 12 bases. CDR3 length: 16 amino acids. CDR1 is SGHRS and CDR2 is YFSETQ in the germline V gene. The CDR3 nucleotides are TGCGCCAGCACCTTGGTCCTAGCGGGGGGGCCCGATGAGCAGTTCTTC. Residues: CASTLVLAGGPDEQFF.

The chain combines TRBV29-1 with TRBJ2-2; 10 bases align to TRBD2. Germline CDR1 is SQVTM and CDR2 is ANQGSEA. The V and J ends lost 6 bases and 4 bases, in that order; junction bases with no gene match: 2. The CDR3 runs to 13 residues. The CDR3 loop is CSVTSGPTGELFF. The CDR3 nucleotides are TGCAGCGTGACTAGCGGGCCCACCGGGGAGCTGTTTTTT.

The chain couples TRBV29-1 to TRBJ2-7; 10 bases align to TRBD1. The ends lost 6 bases at V and 2 bases at J; junction bases unmatched: 7. The CDR3 is 14 residues long. Germline CDR1 reads SQVTM; CDR2 reads ANQGSEA. The CDR3 DNA is TGCAGCGTGGAATGGACAGGGGGGACCTACGAGCAGTACTTC. The encoded protein is CSVEWTGGTYEQYF.

This chain uses TRBV5-1 with TRBJ2-1; 10 bases are a match to TRBD2. J was trimmed by 2 bases and V by 4 bases; bases with no gene match: 6. The CDR3 runs 16 residues. Germline loops: CDR1 SGHRS, CDR2 YFSETQ. DNA of the CDR3: TGCGCCAGCAGCCGGACAACTAGCGGGGCCTACAATGAGCAGTTCTTC. Translating it yields CASSRTTSGAYNEQFF.

The chain employs TRBV27 and TRBJ2-7; 7 bases agree with TRBD1. After removal of 7 bases from V and 3 bases from J, the junction contained 12 bases not matched to a gene. Germline-derived CDR1 and CDR2 are MNHEY and SMNVEV (reference sequence). This CDR3 region has 15 residues. The CDR3 loop reads CASTRTGLPGYEQYF. In DNA, the CDR3 is TGTGCCAGCACCCGGACAGGCCTTCCGGGCTACGAGCAGTACTTC.

The chain joins TRBV6-2 or TRBV6-3 to TRBJ1-2; 9 bases are shared with TRBD1. Germline-derived CDR1 and CDR2 are MNHEY and SVGEGT. The CDR3 is 14 residues long. Trimming removed 3 bases from V and 14 bases from J; junction bases left unmatched: 13. The CDR3 DNA is TGTGCCAGCAGTTATTCACCGGGACAGGGAAATTCGACCTTC. Residues: CASSYSPGQGNSTF.

V gene TRBV27 combines with J gene TRBJ2-5; TRBD2 matches 7 bases. Germline V gene lookup returns CDR1 MNHEY and CDR2 SMNVEV (reference sequence). The CDR3 sequence is 13 residues long. J was trimmed by 5 bases and V by 3 bases; bases with no gene match: 3. The CDR3 nucleotides read TGTGCCAGCAGTTTCGGACTAGAGGAGACCCAGTACTTC. Protein product: CASSFGLEETQYF.